A selection of T cell receptor beta chains follows, all from one sample in a study of beta chain features in type 1 diabetes. Some clones are missing from TCRdb's copy, which holds only in-frame ones; the method was immunoSEQ multiplex PCR. The sample has 160,000 or so clones, approximately 8.8% seen once. The sample comprised central memory CD4+ T cells from blood. The receptors originated from a woman aged 25 to 39 with type 1 diabetes. Each CDR3 is given with its conserved first and last residue. D genes are given only for firm matches. The size entry is marked missing in some rows and otherwise reads once, few, many or a size class.

clone_size	j_call	d_call	v_call	cdr3_nt	cdr3_aa
many	TRBJ2-3	.	TRBV13	TGTGCCAGCAGCTTACGCAGTTCAAATACGCAGTATTTT	CASSLRSSNTQYF
few	TRBJ2-2	.	TRBV28	TGTGCCAGCAGTTGGGCGGGTTCAGACACCGGGGAGCTGTTTTTT	CASSWAGSDTGELFF
.	TRBJ2-3	.	TRBV2	TGTGCCAGCAGTGAGGAGAGCGGTACAGATACGCAGTATTTT	CASSEESGTDTQYF
few	TRBJ2-1	TRBD2	TRBV4-2	TGTGCCAGCAGCCAACCACTAGCGGGAGGCCCAGACAATGAGCAGTTCTTC	CASSQPLAGGPDNEQFF
few	TRBJ2-5	TRBD2	TRBV2	TGTGCCAGCAGTGTGACTAGCGGGAGGGAGACCCAGTACTTC	CASSVTSGRETQYF
few	TRBJ2-7	TRBD2	TRBV11-3	TGTGCCAGCAGCTTAGATACTAGCGGGAGTAGAGACGAGCAGTACTTC	CASSLDTSGSRDEQYF
few	TRBJ2-1	TRBD2	TRBV29-1	TGCAGCGTTGAATGGCGGGAGTTCTACAATGAGCAGTTCTTC	CSVEWREFYNEQFF
.	TRBJ1-5	.	TRBV19	TGTGCCAGTAGTCCCAGTCGGGAGCAGCCCCAGCATTTT	CASSPSREQPQHF
few	TRBJ1-1	TRBD1	TRBV7-3	TGTGCCAGCAGCACACAGGGGGCTGGCACTGAAGCTTTCTTT	CASSTQGAGTEAFF
few	TRBJ2-1	TRBD2	TRBV7-9	TGTGCCAGCAGCTTCCCTTTTAGGCTAGCGGGAGTTAAAAATGAGCAGTTCTTC	CASSFPFRLAGVKNEQFF
.	TRBJ1-2	.	TRBV9	TGTGCCAGCACCCGACAAATCGACAATAACTATGGCTACACCTTC	CASTRQIDNNYGYTF
many	TRBJ1-3	.	TRBV7-2	TGTGCCAGCAGCTTAAGGGGGAACACCATATATTTT	CASSLRGNTIYF
.	TRBJ2-5	TRBD2	TRBV5-1	TGCGCCAGCAGCTGGGGGACTAGCATAGAGACCCAGTACTTC	CASSWGTSIETQYF
.	TRBJ2-1	TRBD1	TRBV4-1	TGCGCCAGCAGCCCCTCGGACTCGACAGGGCCGTACAATGAGCAGTTCTTC	CASSPSDSTGPYNEQFF
few	TRBJ1-4	TRBD1	TRBV18	TGTGCCAGCTCCCTCTCCACAGGGGGCGAAAAACTGTTTTTT	CASSLSTGGEKLFF
.	TRBJ1-2	.	TRBV11-2	TGTGCCAGCAGCTCCTCGTTTCCCTATGGCTACACCTTC	CASSSSFPYGYTF
few	TRBJ2-1	TRBD2	TRBV19	TGTGCCAGTAGTACTAGCGGGCGAACAGAGCAGTTCTTC	CASSTSGRTEQFF
.	TRBJ1-5	.	TRBV10-3	TGTGCCATCAGTGAAGGGGAAACTCAGCCCCAGCATTTT	CAISEGETQPQHF
.	TRBJ1-1	.	TRBV9	TGTGCCAGCAGCGTAGGCAGGGACACTGAAGCTTTCTTT	CASSVGRDTEAFF
few	TRBJ2-3	.	TRBV4-1	TGCGCCAGCAGCCCAGGGAAGGGTACTAGCACAGATACGCAGTATTTT	CASSPGKGTSTDTQYF
few	TRBJ2-6	.	TRBV30	TGTGCCTGGGGGAGAGTCTCTGGGGCCAACGTCCTGACTTTC	CAWGRVSGANVLTF
few	TRBJ1-4	.	TRBV28	TGTGCCAGCAGTATCGTTCGTGAAAAACTGTTTTTT	CASSIVREKLFF
.	TRBJ2-5	.	TRBV29-1	TGCAGCGTTGTGCCAGGGCGAATAGAGACCCAGTACTTC	CSVVPGRIETQYF
.	TRBJ2-1	TRBD2	TRBV11-2	TGTGCCAGCAGCGCGACTAGCGCCGGGAGTATTAGGGATGAGCAGTTCTTC	CASSATSAGSIRDEQFF
.	TRBJ1-5	.	TRBV6-1	TGTGCCAGCACCAGGAATAGCAATCAGCCCCAGCATTTT	CASTRNSNQPQHF
.	TRBJ2-5	TRBD2	TRBV10-3	TGTGCCATCAGTGATGGGACTAGCCTCCAAGAGACCCAGTACTTC	CAISDGTSLQETQYF
few	TRBJ1-2	TRBD1	TRBV10-3	TGTGCCATCAGTGAGCCGGGACAGAGGCCCCCGGGCTACACCTTC	CAISEPGQRPPGYTF
.	TRBJ2-5	.	TRBV11-2	TGTGCCAGCAAATCTTTCGGGGAGACCCAGTACTTC	CASKSFGETQYF
.	TRBJ2-2	.	TRBV28	TGTGCCAGCAGTTTCCTGGGGAGTGGGACCGGGGAGCTGTTTTTT	CASSFLGSGTGELFF